A selection of T cell receptor beta chains follows, all from one sample in a study of early T cells in non-severe SARS-CoV-2 infection. TCRdb analysed the 5' RACE reads with MiXCR anew, one entry per CDR3 protein. The table records around 99,000 distinct CDR3 sequences, 11% of them present only once. The sequencing sample was made of whole blood. The receptors shown here come from an adult who was a healthcare worker with PCR-confirmed SARS-CoV-2 infection or an uninfected control (not recorded which). The CDR3 runs from the conserved cysteine through the conserved F or W. D genes are given only for firm matches. Part of the rows lack a size; the others show once, few, many or a class for expanded clones.

V gene	J gene	D gene	clone size	CDR3 DNA	CDR3 protein
TRBV3-1	TRBJ2-3	TRBD2	many	TGTGCCAGCAGCCAAGAGGAGACTAGCCCTATGATTGATACGCAGTATTTT	CASSQEETSPMIDTQYF
TRBV12-3/TRBV12-4	TRBJ1-2	TRBD1	many	TGTGCCAGCAGTGAAAATGACAGGGGCGGCGGCTACACCTTC	CASSENDRGGGYTF
TRBV6-5	TRBJ2-1	-	many	TGTGCCAGCAGTTACTCAAGGGAGAATCCCAATGAGCAGTTCTTC	CASSYSRENPNEQFF
TRBV12-3/TRBV12-4	TRBJ1-3	-	many	TGTGCCAGCAGTTTTGAGGGGTTTAACACCATATATTTT	CASSFEGFNTIYF
TRBV3-1	TRBJ2-3	TRBD2	many	TGTGCCACCACCCTAGCGGGAGGGCCCTCGGATACGCAGTATTTT	CATTLAGGPSDTQYF
TRBV7-8	TRBJ2-1	-	many	TGTGCCAGCAGCTTAGGACGTTATGGATCGAACAATGAGCAGTTCTTC	CASSLGRYGSNNEQFF
TRBV28	TRBJ2-1	-	-	TGTGCCAGCAGTTTATATCGGGACTCCTACAATGAGCAGTTCTTC	CASSLYRDSYNEQFF
TRBV12-3/TRBV12-4	TRBJ2-3	TRBD2	many	TGTGCCAGCAGTGGAGCGGGAGGGAGCACAGATACGCAGTATTTT	CASSGAGGSTDTQYF
TRBV7-2	TRBJ2-3	TRBD2	few	TGTGCCAGCAGCTCCGGCCCCGGGACTAGAGATCATGGATATTTT	CASSSGPGTRDHGYF
TRBV6-6	TRBJ1-5	-	few	TGTGCCAGCAGTTACCCTGGGGTTCAGCCCCAGCATTTT	CASSYPGVQPQHF
TRBV9	TRBJ1-5	TRBD1	few	TGTGTCAGCAGCCTACAGGGGGATCAGCCCCAGCATTTT	CVSSLQGDQPQHF
TRBV10-3	TRBJ2-6	-	-	TGTGCCAGCTCTCTGGGGTCCAACGTCCTGACTTTC	CASSLGSNVLTF
TRBV11-1	TRBJ2-1	-	few	TGTGCCAGCACCTTAAGGAACCACAATGAGCAGTTCTTC	CASTLRNHNEQFF
TRBV20-1	TRBJ1-2	-	many	TGCAGTGCTAGTGGAGACCTGAGGGAACCGGGGGACTATGGCTACACCTTC	CSASGDLREPGDYGYTF
TRBV18	TRBJ2-3	TRBD2	-	TGTGCCAGCTCACAGAGCGGGAGGGCCACAGATACGCAGTATTTT	CASSQSGRATDTQYF
TRBV7-9	TRBJ1-6	-	few	TGTGCCAGCAGCTTAGACTCCAAGACCTCACCCCTCCACTTT	CASSLDSKTSPLHF
TRBV6-2/TRBV6-3	TRBJ2-1	-	-	TGTGCCAGCAGCCCCCCTTTGGGTGAGCAGTTCTTC	CASSPPLGEQFF
TRBV28	TRBJ1-1	-	-	TGTGCCAGCATAGGAGACACTGAAGCTTTCTTT	CASIGDTEAFF